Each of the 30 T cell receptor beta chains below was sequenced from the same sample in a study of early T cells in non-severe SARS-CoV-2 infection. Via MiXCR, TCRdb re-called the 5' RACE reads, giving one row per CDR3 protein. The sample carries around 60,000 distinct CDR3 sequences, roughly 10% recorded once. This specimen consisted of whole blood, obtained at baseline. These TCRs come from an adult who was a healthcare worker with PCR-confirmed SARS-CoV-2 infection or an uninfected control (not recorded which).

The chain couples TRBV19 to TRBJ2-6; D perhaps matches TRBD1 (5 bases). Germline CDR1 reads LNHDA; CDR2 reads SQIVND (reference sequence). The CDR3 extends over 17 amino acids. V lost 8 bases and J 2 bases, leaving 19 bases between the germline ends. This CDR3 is CASYRRADRAGANVLTF. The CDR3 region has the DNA TGTGCCAGTTACCGCAGGGCAGACCGTGCTGGGGCCAACGTCCTGACTTTC.

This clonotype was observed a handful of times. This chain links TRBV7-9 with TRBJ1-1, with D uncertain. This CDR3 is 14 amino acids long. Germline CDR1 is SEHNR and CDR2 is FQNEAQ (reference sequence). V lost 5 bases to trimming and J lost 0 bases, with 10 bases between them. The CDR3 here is CASSPSGVNTEAFF. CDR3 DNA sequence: TGTGCCAGCAGCCCTAGCGGCGTGAACACTGAAGCTTTCTTT.

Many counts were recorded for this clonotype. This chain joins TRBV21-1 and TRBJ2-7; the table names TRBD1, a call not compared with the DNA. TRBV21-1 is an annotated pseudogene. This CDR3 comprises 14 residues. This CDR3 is CASSKGRDHYEQYF. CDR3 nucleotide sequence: TGTGCCAGCAGCAAAGGCAGGGACCATTACGAGCAGTACTTC.

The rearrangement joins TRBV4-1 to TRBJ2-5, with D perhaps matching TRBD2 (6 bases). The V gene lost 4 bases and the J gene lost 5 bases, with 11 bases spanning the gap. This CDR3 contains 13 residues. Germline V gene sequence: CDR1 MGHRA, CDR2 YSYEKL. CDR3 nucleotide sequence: TGCGCCAGCAGCCCAACCGGGGGTGAGACCCAGTACTTC. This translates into CASSPTGGETQYF.

This chain's CDR3 is CASSHIASNTEAFF. CDR3 nucleotides: TGTGCCAGCAGCCACATAGCATCGAACACTGAAGCTTTCTTT. The chain recombines TRBV6-2 or TRBV6-3 with TRBJ1-1; no firm D call. Germline CDR1 and CDR2: MNHEY and SVGEGT. Trimming took off 6 bases at V and 1 base at J, with 12 bases between the two ends. This CDR3 has 14 residues.

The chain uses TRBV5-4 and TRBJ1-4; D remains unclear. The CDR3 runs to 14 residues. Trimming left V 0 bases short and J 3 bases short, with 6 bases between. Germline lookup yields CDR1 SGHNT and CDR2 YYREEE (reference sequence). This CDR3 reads CASSLDVANEKLFF. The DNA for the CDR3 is TGTGCCAGCAGCTTGGACGTAGCTAATGAAAAACTGTTTTTT.

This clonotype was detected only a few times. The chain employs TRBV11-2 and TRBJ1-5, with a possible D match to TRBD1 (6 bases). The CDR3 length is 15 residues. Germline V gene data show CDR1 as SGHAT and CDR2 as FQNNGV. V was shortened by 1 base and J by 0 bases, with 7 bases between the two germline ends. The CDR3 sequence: CASSLAGASNQPQHF. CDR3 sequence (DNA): TGTGCCAGCAGCTTAGCAGGGGCTAGCAATCAGCCCCAGCATTTT.

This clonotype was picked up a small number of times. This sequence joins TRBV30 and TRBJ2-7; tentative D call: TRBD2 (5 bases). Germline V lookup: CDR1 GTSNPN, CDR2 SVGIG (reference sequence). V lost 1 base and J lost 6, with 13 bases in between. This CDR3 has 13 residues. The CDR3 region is CAWSGSSGGEQYF. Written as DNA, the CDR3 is TGTGCCTGGAGTGGGTCTAGTGGAGGCGAGCAGTACTTC. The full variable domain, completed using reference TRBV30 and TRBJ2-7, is SQTIHQWPATLVQPVGSPLSLECTVEGTSNPNLYWYRQAAGRGLQLLFYSVGIGQISSEVPQNLSASRPQDRQFILSSKKLLLSDSGFYLCAWSGSSGGEQYFGPGTRLTVT.

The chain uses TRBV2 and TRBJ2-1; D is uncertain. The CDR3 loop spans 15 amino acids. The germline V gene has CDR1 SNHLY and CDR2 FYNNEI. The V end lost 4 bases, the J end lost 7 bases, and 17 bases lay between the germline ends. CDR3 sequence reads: CASSANMGIGNEQFF. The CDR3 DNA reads TGTGCCAGCAGTGCAAACATGGGAATAGGGAATGAGCAGTTCTTC.

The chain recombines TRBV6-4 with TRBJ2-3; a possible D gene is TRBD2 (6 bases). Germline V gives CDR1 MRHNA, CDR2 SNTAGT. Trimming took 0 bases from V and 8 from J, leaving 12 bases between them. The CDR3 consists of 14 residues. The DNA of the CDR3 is TGTGCCAGCAGTGACTCGGGGGGTGCGGGTACGCAGTATTTT. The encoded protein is CASSDSGGAGTQYF.

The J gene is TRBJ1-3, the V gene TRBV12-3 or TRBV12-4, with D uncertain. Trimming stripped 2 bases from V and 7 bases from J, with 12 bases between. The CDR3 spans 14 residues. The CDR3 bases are TGTGCCAGCAGTTTACTCCAGTCGAGTAACACCATATATTTT. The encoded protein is CASSLLQSSNTIYF.

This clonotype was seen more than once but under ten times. The DNA for the CDR3 is TGTGCCAGCAGCGTAGGAGGCACAGGAGATACGCAGTATTTT. It codes for CASSVGGTGDTQYF. This rearrangement joins TRBV9 to TRBJ2-3, with D possibly TRBD1 on 5 matching bases. V was pared by 0 bases and J by 5 bases, with 10 bases between. The CDR3 extends over 14 amino acids. Germline V gene sequence: CDR1 SGDLS, CDR2 YYNGEE. Full variable domain (outside the CDR3, taken from reference TRBV9 and TRBJ2-3): DSGVTQTPKHLITATGQRVTLRCSPRSGDLSVYWYQQSLDQGLQFLIQYYNGEERAKGNILERFSAQQFPDLHSELNLSSLELGDSALYFCASSVGGTGDTQYFGPGTRLTVL.

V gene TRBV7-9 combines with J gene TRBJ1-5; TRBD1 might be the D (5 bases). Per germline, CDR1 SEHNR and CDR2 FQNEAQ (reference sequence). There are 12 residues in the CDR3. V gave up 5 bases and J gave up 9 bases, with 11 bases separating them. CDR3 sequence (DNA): TGTGCCAGCAGCCAGGGCGGGGGGCCCCAGCATTTT. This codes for CASSQGGGPQHF.

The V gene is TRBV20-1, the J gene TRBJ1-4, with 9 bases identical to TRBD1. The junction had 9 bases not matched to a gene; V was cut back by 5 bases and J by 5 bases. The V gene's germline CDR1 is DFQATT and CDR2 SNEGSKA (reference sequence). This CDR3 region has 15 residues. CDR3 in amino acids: CSADHPGTGNEKLFF. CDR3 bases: TGCAGTGCTGATCATCCCGGGACAGGGAATGAAAAACTGTTTTTT.

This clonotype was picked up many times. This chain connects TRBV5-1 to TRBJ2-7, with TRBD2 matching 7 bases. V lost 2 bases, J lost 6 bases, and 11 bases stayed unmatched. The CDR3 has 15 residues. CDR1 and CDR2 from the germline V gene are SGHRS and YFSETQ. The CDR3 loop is CASSFGSGAAGEQYF. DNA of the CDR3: TGCGCCAGCAGCTTTGGAAGCGGGGCTGCTGGCGAGCAGTACTTC.

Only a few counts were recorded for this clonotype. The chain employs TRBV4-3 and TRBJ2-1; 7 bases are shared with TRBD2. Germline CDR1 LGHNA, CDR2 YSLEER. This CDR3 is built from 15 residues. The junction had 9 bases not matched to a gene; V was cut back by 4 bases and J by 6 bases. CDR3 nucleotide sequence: TGCGCCAGCAGCCGCGGCGGGGGATCGGGCAATGAGCAGTTCTTC. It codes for CASSRGGGSGNEQFF.

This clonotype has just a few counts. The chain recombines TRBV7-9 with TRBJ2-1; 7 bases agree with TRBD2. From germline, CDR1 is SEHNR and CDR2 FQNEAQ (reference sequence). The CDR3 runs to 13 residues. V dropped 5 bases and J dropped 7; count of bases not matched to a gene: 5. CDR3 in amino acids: CASSIWRGNEQFF. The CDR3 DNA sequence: TGTGCCAGCAGCATATGGCGGGGGAATGAGCAGTTCTTC. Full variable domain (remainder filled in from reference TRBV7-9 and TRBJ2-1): DTGVSQNPRHKITKRGQNVTFRCDPISEHNRLYWYRQTLGQGPEFLTYFQNEAQLEKSRLLSDRFSAERPKGSFSTLEIQRTEQGDSAMYLCASSIWRGNEQFFGPGTRLTVL.

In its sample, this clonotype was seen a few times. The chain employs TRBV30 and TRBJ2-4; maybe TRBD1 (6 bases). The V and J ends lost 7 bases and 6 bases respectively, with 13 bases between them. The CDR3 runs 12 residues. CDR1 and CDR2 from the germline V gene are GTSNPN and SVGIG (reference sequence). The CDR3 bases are TGTGCCTATACAGGGTCGGGAAACATTCAGTACTTC. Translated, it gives CAYTGSGNIQYF.

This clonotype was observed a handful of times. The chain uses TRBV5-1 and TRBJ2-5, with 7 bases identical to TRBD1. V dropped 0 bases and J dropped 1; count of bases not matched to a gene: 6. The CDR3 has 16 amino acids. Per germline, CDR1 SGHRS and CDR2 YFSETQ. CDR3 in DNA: TGCGCCAGCAGCTTGGGCCTCGGGACAGTCCAAGAGACCCAGTACTTC. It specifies CASSLGLGTVQETQYF. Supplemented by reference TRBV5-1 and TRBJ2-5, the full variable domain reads KAGVTQTPRYLIKTRGQQVTLSCSPISGHRSVSWYQQTPGQGLQFLFEYFSETQRNKGNFPGRFSGRQFSNSRSEMNVSTLELGDSALYLCASSLGLGTVQETQYFGPGTRLLVL.

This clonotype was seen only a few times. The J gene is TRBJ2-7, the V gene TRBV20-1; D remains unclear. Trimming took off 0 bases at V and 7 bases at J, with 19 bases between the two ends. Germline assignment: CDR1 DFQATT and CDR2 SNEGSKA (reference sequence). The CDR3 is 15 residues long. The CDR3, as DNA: TGCAGTGCTAGAGATTTTCGGCCGGGCCGATGGGAGCAGTACTTC. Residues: CSARDFRPGRWEQYF.

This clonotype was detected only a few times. In nucleotides, the CDR3 is TGTGCCTGGAGAAATATAGCGGGGGGGCCCCCGTTCTTC. As protein: CAWRNIAGGPPFF. J is TRBJ2-1 and V is TRBV30, with 11 bases lining up with TRBD2. The CDR3 length is 13 residues. The germline V gene has CDR1 GTSNPN and CDR2 SVGIG (reference sequence). After removal of 3 bases from V and 15 bases from J, the junction contained 10 bases not matched to a gene.

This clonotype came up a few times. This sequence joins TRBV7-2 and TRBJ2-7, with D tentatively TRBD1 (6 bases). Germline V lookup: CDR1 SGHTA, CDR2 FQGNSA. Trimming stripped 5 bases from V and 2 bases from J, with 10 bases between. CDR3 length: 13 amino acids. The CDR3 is CASSLGTPYEQYF. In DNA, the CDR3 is TGTGCCAGCAGCCTCGGGACACCCTACGAGCAGTACTTC.

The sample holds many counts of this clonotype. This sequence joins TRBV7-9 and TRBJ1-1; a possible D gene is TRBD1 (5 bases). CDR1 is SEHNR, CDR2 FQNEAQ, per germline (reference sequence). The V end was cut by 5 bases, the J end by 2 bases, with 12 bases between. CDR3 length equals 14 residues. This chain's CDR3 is CASSPLGGNTEAFF. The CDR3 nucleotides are TGTGCCAGCAGCCCACTGGGGGGAAACACTGAAGCTTTCTTT.

The CDR3 loop reads CASRFSGGNYEQYF. CDR3 bases: TGTGCCAGCAGATTTAGCGGGGGGAACTACGAGCAGTACTTC. V is TRBV2 and J is TRBJ2-7; the match to TRBD2 covers 10 bases. V gave up 6 bases and J gave up 3 bases; unmatched junction bases: 5. CDR3 length equals 14 residues. Germline V gives CDR1 SNHLY, CDR2 FYNNEI.

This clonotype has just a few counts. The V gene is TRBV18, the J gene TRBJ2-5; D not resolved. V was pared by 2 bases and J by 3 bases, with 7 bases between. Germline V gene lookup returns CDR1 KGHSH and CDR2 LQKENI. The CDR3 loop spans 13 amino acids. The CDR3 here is CASSPDLKETQYF. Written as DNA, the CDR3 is TGTGCCAGCTCACCAGACTTGAAAGAGACCCAGTACTTC.

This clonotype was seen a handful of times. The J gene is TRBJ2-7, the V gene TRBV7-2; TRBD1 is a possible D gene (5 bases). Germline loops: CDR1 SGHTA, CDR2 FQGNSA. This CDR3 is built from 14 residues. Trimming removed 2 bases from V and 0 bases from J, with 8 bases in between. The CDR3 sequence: CASSLLQGSYEQYF. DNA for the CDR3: TGTGCCAGCAGCTTACTCCAGGGCTCCTACGAGCAGTACTTC.

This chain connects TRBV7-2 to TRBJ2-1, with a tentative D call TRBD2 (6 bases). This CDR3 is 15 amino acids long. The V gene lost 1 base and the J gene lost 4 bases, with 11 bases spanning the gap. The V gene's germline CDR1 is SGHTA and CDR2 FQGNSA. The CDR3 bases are TGTGCCAGCAGCTTAGAGATGGGGACTTACAATGAGCAGTTCTTC. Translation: CASSLEMGTYNEQFF.

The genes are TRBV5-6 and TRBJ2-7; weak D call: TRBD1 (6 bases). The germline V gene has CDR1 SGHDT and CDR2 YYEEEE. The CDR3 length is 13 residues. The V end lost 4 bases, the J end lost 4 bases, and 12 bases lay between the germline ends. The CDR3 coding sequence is TGTGCCAGCAGCCCGTGGACAGCGTACGAGCAGTACTTC. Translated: CASSPWTAYEQYF.

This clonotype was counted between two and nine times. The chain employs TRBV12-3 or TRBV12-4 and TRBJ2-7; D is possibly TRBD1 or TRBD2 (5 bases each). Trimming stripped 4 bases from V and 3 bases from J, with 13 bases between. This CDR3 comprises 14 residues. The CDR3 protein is CASSSPGTVYEQYF. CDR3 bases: TGTGCCAGCAGTTCCCCCGGGACGGTCTACGAGCAGTACTTC.

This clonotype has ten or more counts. The CDR3 region has the DNA TGCAGGGTGGGGGGCAGAACAGAGACCCAGTACTTC. Amino acid sequence: CRVGGRTETQYF. The chain uses TRBV20-1 and TRBJ2-5; D might be TRBD1 or TRBD2, each matching 6 bases. CDR3 size: 12 residues. Germline CDR1 is DFQATT and CDR2 is SNEGSKA (reference sequence).